A single sample gave rise to the 28 T cell receptor beta chains below, sequenced in a study of OX40 agonist ivuxolimab in advanced cancers. Data came from immunoSEQ multiplex PCR; TCRdb stores just in-frame clones and leaves some out. Of 45,000 to 60,000 clones listed, around 90% are singletons. The sample consisted of CD4+ or CD8+ T cells sorted from blood, taken in a trial of the OX40 agonist ivuxolimab. Receptor source: an adult with an advanced solid tumor such as melanoma, head and neck, liver or kidney cancer.

The V and J genes are TRBV28 and TRBJ1-1; D remains ambiguous. Per germline, CDR1 MDHEN and CDR2 SYDVKM. The V and J ends lost 5 bases and 0 bases respectively, with 10 bases between them. CDR3 length: 14 residues. The CDR3 nucleotides read TGTGCCAGCAGTCCCCGCAGTTTGAACACTGAAGCTTTCTTT. Protein: CASSPRSLNTEAFF. Full variable domain (remainder filled in from reference TRBV28 and TRBJ1-1): DVKVTQSSRYLVKRTGEKVFLECVQDMDHENMFWYRQDPGLGLRLIYFSYDVKMKEKGDIPEGYSVSREKKERFSLILESASTNQTSMYLCASSPRSLNTEAFFGQGTRLTVV.

The chain's CDR3 is CASSLNRDDTYEQYF. The CDR3 coding sequence is TGTGCCAGCAGCTTAAATAGGGACGACACCTACGAGCAGTACTTC. The chain is built from TRBV11-3 and TRBJ2-7; D tentatively fits TRBD1 or TRBD2 (5 bases each). Looked up from germline, CDR1 is SGHNT and CDR2 is YENEEA. The V end lost 2 bases, the J end lost 2 bases, and 13 bases lay between the germline ends. The CDR3 sequence is 15 residues long.

V gene TRBV12-5 combines with J gene TRBJ2-2, with 16 positions matching TRBD2. The germline V gene has CDR1 LGHNT and CDR2 FRNRAP. V shed 6 bases and J 9 bases; nucleotides not matched to a gene: 10. The CDR3 covers 17 residues. In DNA, the CDR3 is TGTGCTAGTGGAACCGGGACTAGCGGGAGGGCATCCAGGGAGCTGTTTTTT. Protein sequence: CASGTGTSGRASRELFF.

The rearrangement links TRBV6-1 to TRBJ2-7, with 8 bases lining up with TRBD2. V lost 3 bases to trimming and J lost 2 bases; unmatched junction nucleotides: 6. The germline V gene has CDR1 MNHNS and CDR2 SASEGT. The CDR3 loop spans 15 amino acids. The CDR3, as DNA: TGTGCCAGCAGTGAGAGCGGGAGACCAACCTACGAGCAGTACTTC. This sequence encodes CASSESGRPTYEQYF.

The chain is built from TRBV5-6 and TRBJ1-1; 7 bases align to TRBD1. CDR3 length: 15 amino acids. Per germline, CDR1 SGHDT and CDR2 YYEEEE. The V segment lost 2 bases and the J segment 7 bases; nucleotides outside the gene matches: 11. The CDR3 loop reads CASSFRGGGNLEAFF. Written as DNA, the CDR3 is TGTGCCAGCAGCTTTAGGGGAGGGGGCAATCTTGAAGCTTTCTTT.

The gene calls are TRBV18 and TRBJ2-4, with D maybe TRBD2 (6 bases). The CDR3 consists of 15 residues. Germline lookup yields CDR1 KGHSH and CDR2 LQKENI. V lost 3 bases and J lost 0, with 9 bases in between. The chain's CDR3 is CASSPAGRAKNIQYF. The CDR3 nucleotides read TGTGCCAGCTCACCGGCCGGGAGAGCCAAAAACATTCAGTACTTC. Based on the CDR3 plus reference TRBV18 and TRBJ2-4, the full variable domain is NAGVMQNPRHLVRRRGQEARLRCSPMKGHSHVYWYRQLPEEGLKFMVYLQKENIIDESGMPKERFSAEFPKEGPSILRIQQVVRGDSAAYFCASSPAGRAKNIQYFGAGTRLSVL.

In DNA form, the CDR3 reads TGTGCCAGCAGTTCGCCCAACTCCTACGAGCAGTACTTC. Protein sequence: CASSSPNSYEQYF. The chain employs TRBV27 and TRBJ2-7; D not certain. The CDR3 covers 13 residues. Germline V CDR1 and CDR2: MNHEY, SMNVEV (reference sequence). Trimming shortened V by 4 bases and J by 0 bases, and 7 bases separated the two germline ends.

The genes are TRBV28 and TRBJ1-2, with D unclear. The CDR3 loop spans 10 amino acids. The V gene's germline CDR1 is MDHEN and CDR2 SYDVKM. Trimming took 8 bases from V and 6 from J, leaving 7 bases between them. The CDR3 bases are TGTGCCAGCGCCTACAATGGCTACACCTTC. Protein sequence: CASAYNGYTF.

This clone was recorded only once. This rearrangement joins TRBV11-2 to TRBJ2-7, with no clear D. Germline loops: CDR1 SGHAT, CDR2 FQNNGV. The CDR3 covers 16 residues. Trimming stripped 5 bases from V and 4 bases from J, with 21 bases between. In DNA, the CDR3 is TGTGCCAGCAGCCTAACTCGCGAACAGAGCTTTTACGAGCAGTACTTC. It specifies CASSLTREQSFYEQYF.

This sequence joins TRBV27 and TRBJ1-6, with TRBD1 as a possible D gene (5 bases). CDR3 length equals 15 residues. Germline V CDR1 and CDR2: MNHEY, SMNVEV (reference sequence). The V end lost 3 bases, the J end lost 6 bases, and 12 bases lay between the germline ends. The CDR3 coding sequence is TGTGCCAGCAGTTTTGAGGCAGGGATTAATTCACCCCTCCACTTT. It codes for CASSFEAGINSPLHF.

V is TRBV5-1 and J is TRBJ2-2, with TRBD1 identical over 7 bases. V was pared by 4 bases and J by 6 bases, with 3 bases of the junction left unmatched. Germline lookup yields CDR1 SGHRS and CDR2 YFSETQ. The CDR3 covers 13 residues. DNA of the CDR3: TGCGCCAGCAGCGAGGGACAGCCCGGGGAGCTGTTTTTT. Protein sequence: CASSEGQPGELFF.

The chain recombines TRBV5-1 with TRBJ2-1; D is unresolved. Germline V gene data show CDR1 as SGHRS and CDR2 as YFSETQ. The CDR3 is 13 amino acids. Between the trimmed V and J ends, which lost 5 bases and 6 bases, there was a span of 12 bases. Written as DNA, the CDR3 is TGCGCCAGCAGACAACAGATTGGCAATGAGCAGTTCTTC. It specifies CASRQQIGNEQFF.

V gene TRBV2 combines with J gene TRBJ2-7; D is unclear. Trimming shortened V by 2 bases and J by 1 base, and 12 bases separated the two germline ends. The CDR3 has 15 residues. Germline CDR1 and CDR2: SNHLY and FYNNEI. The CDR3 loop reads CASSEPPPSSYEQYF. As DNA, the CDR3 is TGTGCCAGCAGTGAACCCCCCCCCTCATCCTACGAGCAGTACTTC.

V usage is TRBV9 and J usage is TRBJ2-5, with 7 bases fitting TRBD1. Looked up from germline, CDR1 is SGDLS and CDR2 is YYNGEE. Trimming took 0 bases from V and 3 from J; bases not matched to a gene: 2. This CDR3 is built from 14 residues. The CDR3 protein is CASSVGGQEETQYF. The CDR3 coding sequence is TGTGCCAGCAGCGTAGGTGGACAGGAAGAGACCCAGTACTTC.

This chain connects TRBV7-9 to TRBJ2-5; 8 bases align to TRBD1. J was trimmed by 5 bases and V by 5 bases; bases with no gene match: 10. The germline V gene has CDR1 SEHNR and CDR2 FQNEAQ (reference sequence). The CDR3 length is 15 residues. Here the CDR3 DNA reads TGTGCCAGCAGCCTAGGACAGGGTAACGGGGAGACCCAGTACTTC. Translated, it gives CASSLGQGNGETQYF. The entire variable domain, with the rest obtained from reference TRBV7-9 and TRBJ2-5, is as follows: DTGVSQNPRHKITKRGQNVTFRCDPISEHNRLYWYRQTLGQGPEFLTYFQNEAQLEKSRLLSDRFSAERPKGSFSTLEIQRTEQGDSAMYLCASSLGQGNGETQYFGPGTRLLVL.

This clone was picked up a small number of times. The chain couples TRBV4-1 to TRBJ1-1; TRBD1 agrees at 9 bases. V shed 1 base, J shed 0 bases, and the junction held 3 bases outside the gene matches. The CDR3 contains 16 residues. Germline V gene data show CDR1 as MGHRA and CDR2 as YSYEKL. As DNA, the CDR3 is TGCGCCAGCAGCCAAGGGACAGGGGTCTTGAACACTGAAGCTTTCTTT. Translation gives CASSQGTGVLNTEAFF.

V is TRBV6-5 and J is TRBJ2-3; D is undetermined. This CDR3 is 11 amino acids long. Germline assignment: CDR1 MNHEY and CDR2 SVGAGI. Trimming stripped 4 bases from V and 6 bases from J, with 5 bases between. The CDR3 DNA sequence: TGTGCCAGCAGTTTCAGGGATACGCAGTATTTT. Translating it yields CASSFRDTQYF.

The chain carries TRBV5-1 and TRBJ2-5; D not resolved. V was pared by 5 bases and J by 2 bases, with 13 bases between. The CDR3 is made up of 14 amino acids. Germline values: CDR1 SGHRS, CDR2 YFSETQ. This CDR3 is CASSAGNGQETQYF. CDR3 coding DNA: TGCGCCAGCAGTGCAGGAAATGGTCAAGAGACCCAGTACTTC.

This clone was seen a few times. This chain links TRBV5-6 with TRBJ1-6, with D maybe TRBD1 (5 bases). V dropped 3 bases and J dropped 9 bases, with 13 bases sitting between them. The V gene's germline CDR1 is SGHDT and CDR2 YYEEEE. CDR3 length equals 14 residues. The CDR3 region is CASSYTAGGSPLHF. CDR3 sequence (DNA): TGTGCCAGCAGCTATACAGCGGGGGGTTCACCCCTCCACTTT.

This clone was seen only once. This sequence joins TRBV11-3 and TRBJ2-7; 9 positions match TRBD2. Germline CDR1 and CDR2: SGHNT and YENEEA. The CDR3 covers 15 residues. Losses at the gene ends were 6 bases for V and 4 bases for J; bases not matched to a gene: 10. The CDR3 loop is CASRPKRGAGYEQYF. The CDR3 DNA is TGTGCCAGCAGGCCTAAGCGGGGGGCAGGGTACGAGCAGTACTTC.

The gene calls are TRBV9 and TRBJ1-1, with D tentatively TRBD1 (5 bases). The CDR3 is made up of 14 amino acids. V was clipped by 4 bases and J by 1 base, with 11 bases between them. Germline V lookup: CDR1 SGDLS, CDR2 YYNGEE. CDR3 sequence reads: CASSLIDRNTEAFF. Here the CDR3 DNA reads TGTGCCAGCAGCCTGATAGACAGGAACACTGAAGCTTTCTTT.

The CDR3 region has the DNA TGTGCCAGCAGCTTAGTGGCTAGCGGGCCCCAAGAGACCCAGTACTTC. This translates into CASSLVASGPQETQYF. J is TRBJ2-5 and V is TRBV7-3, with 8 bases aligning to TRBD2. This CDR3 has 16 residues. Per the germline V gene, CDR1 is SGHTA and CDR2 is FQGTGA. V lost 2 bases, J lost 1 base, and 6 bases stayed unmatched.

This chain connects TRBV6-1 to TRBJ2-1; TRBD1 matches 7 bases. The CDR3 spans 14 residues. The germline V gene encodes CDR1 MNHNS and CDR2 SASEGT. V shed 6 bases and J 8 bases; nucleotides not matched to a gene: 10. CDR3 DNA sequence: TGTGCCAGCAGGAAACTACGGACAGGAGATGAGCAGTTCTTC. Protein: CASRKLRTGDEQFF.

The chain combines TRBV18 with TRBJ2-7; D gene uncertain. Germline V gives CDR1 KGHSH, CDR2 LQKENI. V was pared by 3 bases and J by 3 bases, with 9 bases between. The CDR3 totals 13 residues. In nucleotides, the CDR3 is TGTGCCAGCTCACCGACGGAATACTACGAGCAGTACTTC. Translating gives CASSPTEYYEQYF.

J is TRBJ2-1 and V is TRBV5-1; 9 bases match TRBD2. This CDR3 spans 14 amino acids. Germline V gives CDR1 SGHRS, CDR2 YFSETQ. V lost 0 bases and J lost 6; bases outside the gene matches: 1. CDR3: CASSLVSGGNEQFF. The CDR3 bases are TGCGCCAGCAGCTTGGTTAGCGGGGGCAATGAGCAGTTCTTC. Complete variable domain (other parts from reference TRBV5-1 and TRBJ2-1): KAGVTQTPRYLIKTRGQQVTLSCSPISGHRSVSWYQQTPGQGLQFLFEYFSETQRNKGNFPGRFSGRQFSNSRSEMNVSTLELGDSALYLCASSLVSGGNEQFFGPGTRLTVL.

The genes are TRBV25-1 and TRBJ1-2; 8 bases align to TRBD1. The junction had 3 bases not matched to a gene; V was cut back by 6 bases and J by 3 bases. CDR3 size: 13 residues. CDR1 is MGHDK and CDR2 is SYGVNS in the germline V gene. The CDR3 protein is CASSQTGDYGYTF. The CDR3 DNA sequence: TGTGCCAGCAGCCAGACAGGGGACTATGGCTACACCTTC.

J is TRBJ2-1 and V is TRBV28; 11 positions agree with TRBD2. CDR1 MDHEN and CDR2 SYDVKM come from the germline V gene. CDR3 length: 18 amino acids. Trimming at V came to 2 bases and at J to 5 bases, leaving 11 bases not matched to a gene. The CDR3 nucleotides are TGTGCCAGCAGTTTAGGCAGTTATATAGCGGGAGGGGACAATGAGCAGTTCTTC. Its protein is CASSLGSYIAGGDNEQFF.

The CDR3 is CASSQVTETTGNYGYTF. The CDR3 DNA sequence: TGCGCCAGCAGCCAAGTAACTGAGACGACAGGGAACTATGGCTACACCTTC. The chain recombines TRBV4-1 with TRBJ1-2; 7 bases are a match to TRBD1. The CDR3 has 17 residues. V dropped 1 base and J dropped 2; count of bases not matched to a gene: 10. Per the germline V gene, CDR1 is MGHRA and CDR2 is YSYEKL.